A single sample gave rise to the 19 T cell receptor beta chains below, sequenced in a study of T cells in Graves' hyperthyroidism and ophthalmopathy. Regions amplified from RNA transcripts were the TCR beta CDR3 regions. The HTBI set primed first-round TCR CDR3 RT-PCR. TCRdb redid the calling of the multiplex PCR reads with MiXCR, one entry per CDR3 protein. The table has 470,000 or so distinct CDR3 sequences, less than 25% seen once. The specimen was blood. These receptors all stem from a man aged 18-30 years with Graves' hyperthyroidism.

In its sample, this clonotype was seen many times. The missing conserved phenylalanine or tryptophan at the end of this CDR3 makes a read error likely. The DNA is left out, because the CDR3 cannot be placed on it with certainty; the CDR3 is given as TCRdb lists it. The chain links TRBV12-3 or TRBV12-4 to TRBJ1-2; the table's D gene call, TRBD1, was not cross checked with the DNA. Termini included, the CDR3 measures 12 amino acids. This CDR3 is CASSFGAGRPEV.

This clonotype was recorded a few times. The chain joins TRBV12-3 or TRBV12-4 to TRBJ2-5, with 7 bases fitting TRBD2. The length of the CDR3 is 13 residues. Unmatched junction bases numbered 6, after V lost 7 bases and J lost 4 bases. The CDR3 nucleotides read TGTGCCAGCATCCGGGACTATTCAGAGACCCAGTACTTC. It is translated as CASIRDYSETQYF.

A remark on this clonotype: At one of its ends the junction is not consistent with the germline gene, which may arise from a read error. This chain links TRBV5-1 with TRBJ2-1; D possibly uses TRBD1 or TRBD2 (6 bases each). Germline values: CDR1 SGHRS, CDR2 YFSETQ. The CDR3 runs to 15 residues. CDR3 loop: CASSLMGAGLDEKFF. The CDR3 DNA reads TGCGCCAGCAGCTTGATGGGGGCGGGACTGGATGAGAAGTTCTTC.

The sample holds many counts of this clonotype. The chain employs TRBV24-1 and TRBJ2-5, with D possibly matching TRBD2 (6 bases). The CDR3 runs to 14 residues. The V gene's germline CDR1 is KGHDR and CDR2 SFDVKD. Between the trimmed V and J ends, which lost 2 bases and 4 bases, there was a span of 10 bases. CDR3 DNA: TGTGCCACCAGTGATTGGAGGGGCGCAGAGACCCAGTACTTC. Its translation: CATSDWRGAETQYF.

The chain uses TRBV7-8 and TRBJ1-5; tentatively, D is TRBD1 (6 bases). This CDR3 region has 17 residues. Germline V lookup: CDR1 SGHVS, CDR2 FQNEAQ. Trimming took 4 bases from V and 7 from J, leaving 23 bases between them. DNA of the CDR3: TGTGCCAGCAGCTCCCACCCCAGGGGAAAAAAGGGACAGCCCCAGCATTTT. Its protein product is CASSSHPRGKKGQPQHF. The full variable domain, with the rest looked up from reference TRBV7-8 and TRBJ1-5, is GAGVSQSPRYKVAKRGQDVALRCDPISGHVSLFWYQQALGQGPEFLTYFQNEAQLDKSGLPSDRFFAERPEGSVSTLKIQRTQQEDSAVYLCASSSHPRGKKGQPQHFGDGTRLSIL.

This clonotype was picked up one time. A much larger clone differs from this one at a single base, so this may be a read error. The V gene is TRBV7-8, the J gene TRBJ1-1; 9 bases line up with TRBD1. The CDR3 spans 16 residues. The V gene end was trimmed by 7 bases and the J gene end by 11 bases; junction bases not matched to a gene: 20. Germline CDR1 reads SGHVS; CDR2 reads FQNEAQ. The CDR3: CASISASGTGLQQAFF. The DNA of the CDR3 is TGTGCCAGCATCTCTGCATCTGGGACAGGGCTGCAGCAGGCTTTCTTT.

This clonotype came up many times. The chain is built from TRBV28 and TRBJ2-7; D call uncertain. The CDR3 runs 14 residues. The V and J ends lost 2 bases and 2 bases respectively, with 10 bases between them. The germline V gene encodes CDR1 MDHEN and CDR2 SYDVKM. The CDR3 DNA sequence: TGTGCCAGCAGTTTACAGTTTACCCCCTACGAGCAGTACTTC. Translated: CASSLQFTPYEQYF.

By share of the sample, this clonotype is medium-sized (0.01 to 0.1%). The CDR3 sequence is CSASWTGRRGQPQHF. In DNA form, the CDR3 reads TGCAGTGCTAGTTGGACAGGGAGAAGAGGTCAGCCCCAGCATTTT. The chain carries TRBV20-1 and TRBJ1-5; the match to TRBD1 covers 8 bases. The CDR3 runs 15 residues. Looked up from germline, CDR1 is DFQATT and CDR2 is SNEGSKA (reference sequence). Unmatched junction bases numbered 10, after V lost 3 bases and J lost 6 bases.

This clonotype showed up just a few times. The chain uses TRBV28 and TRBJ2-5; 7 nucleotides align to TRBD2. The germline CDR1 and CDR2 sequences are MDHEN and SYDVKM. The CDR3 runs to 16 residues. Trimming removed 2 bases from V and 2 bases from J; junction bases left unmatched: 8. Here the CDR3 DNA reads TGTGCCAGCAGTTTACCCCACCTAGCGGATCAAGAGACCCAGTACTTC. Residues: CASSLPHLADQETQYF.

This clonotype was picked up many times. The J gene is TRBJ2-6, the V gene TRBV5-1; no definite D call. Germline V gives CDR1 SGHRS, CDR2 YFSETQ. The CDR3 has 15 amino acids. V gave up 4 bases and J gave up 0 bases, with 8 bases separating them. CDR3 sequence (DNA): TGCGCCAGCAGCCCGGGTAACTCTGGGGCCAACGTCCTGACTTTC. Its translation is CASSPGNSGANVLTF.

This clonotype occurred many times. This rearrangement joins TRBV9 to TRBJ1-2; no firm D call. This CDR3 is 14 amino acids long. The V and J ends lost 3 bases and 4 bases respectively, with 13 bases between them. Germline assignment: CDR1 SGDLS and CDR2 YYNGEE. CDR3 nucleotides: TGTGCCAGCAGCGAACACGATATCCTCTATGGCTACACCTTC. As protein: CASSEHDILYGYTF.

The chain couples TRBV6-5 to TRBJ2-2; weak D call: TRBD2 (6 bases). Deletions cut 7 bases from V and 6 bases from J, with 15 bases between. This CDR3 has 14 residues. Germline CDR1 and CDR2: MNHEY and SVGAGI. CDR3 sequence reads: CASNFGGEAGELFF. The CDR3 DNA reads as TGTGCCAGCAATTTTGGAGGGGAAGCCGGGGAGCTGTTTTTT.

This clonotype was seen more than once but under ten times. V and J are TRBV27 and TRBJ1-6; 8 nucleotides line up with TRBD1. Trimming removed 2 bases from V and 1 base from J; junction bases left unmatched: 7. The germline V gene encodes CDR1 MNHEY and CDR2 SMNVEV (reference sequence). The CDR3 totals 18 residues. The CDR3 DNA sequence: TGTGCCAGCAGTTTACCGACCAGGGGGCCATCCTATAATTCACCCCTCCACTTT. Translated: CASSLPTRGPSYNSPLHF.

The chain has TRBV11-2 and TRBJ1-3; TRBD1 is a possible D gene (5 bases). CDR1 SGHAT and CDR2 FQNNGV come from the germline V gene. With 1 base removed from V and 4 bases from J, the gap between germline ends came to 14 bases. This CDR3 region has 16 residues. This chain's CDR3 is CASSLGQRILGNTIYF. Here the CDR3 DNA reads TGTGCCAGCAGCTTAGGACAGCGAATACTAGGAAACACCATATATTTT.

This clonotype appeared a single time. The chain is built from TRBV28 and TRBJ1-1; no firm D call. Between the trimmed V and J ends, which lost 10 bases and 0 bases, there was a span of 15 bases. This CDR3 region has 14 residues. Germline V gene data show CDR1 as MDHEN and CDR2 as SYDVKM. CDR3 nucleotides: TGTGCCACCATTCTACAGACCGTGAACACTGAAGCTTTCTTT. Protein product: CATILQTVNTEAFF.

This chain uses TRBV19 with TRBJ1-1, with D possibly TRBD1 on 6 matching bases. The V gene's germline CDR1 is LNHDA and CDR2 SQIVND (reference sequence). This CDR3 comprises 13 residues. V lost 6 bases to trimming and J lost 1 base, with 9 bases between them. The CDR3 is CASRGAGNTEAFF. Written as DNA, the CDR3 is TGTGCCAGTAGGGGGGCAGGGAACACTGAAGCTTTCTTT. Full variable domain (missing parts from reference TRBV19 and TRBJ1-1): DGGITQSPKYLFRKEGQNVTLSCEQNLNHDAMYWYRQDPGQGLRLIYYSQIVNDFQKGDIAEGYSVSREKKESFPLTVTSAQKNPTAFYLCASRGAGNTEAFFGQGTRLTVV.

The sample holds a few counts of this clonotype. This chain links TRBV4-1 with TRBJ1-2; 9 bases fit TRBD1. The V segment lost 4 bases and the J segment 5 bases; nucleotides outside the gene matches: 8. CDR1 and CDR2 (germline): MGHRA, YSYEKL. The CDR3 is 15 residues long. CDR3 loop: CASSRPGQGVYGYTF. The CDR3, as DNA: TGCGCCAGCAGCCGACCGGGACAGGGAGTTTATGGCTACACCTTC.

This clonotype was observed at least ten times. The rearrangement uses TRBV12-3 or TRBV12-4 and TRBJ2-5; D possibly corresponds to TRBD2 (6 bases). This CDR3 region has 13 residues. The germline V and J ends were trimmed by 6 bases and 5 bases, with 13 bases remaining between them. This chain's CDR3 is CASSSTSSETQYF. CDR3 sequence (DNA): TGTGCCAGCAGCTCGACTAGTTCCGAGACCCAGTACTTC.

The gene calls are TRBV6-1 and TRBJ1-2, with TRBD1 matching over 7 bases. The V gene's germline CDR1 is MNHNS and CDR2 SASEGT. This CDR3 contains 15 residues. Losses at the gene ends were 6 bases for V and 8 bases for J; bases not matched to a gene: 15. CDR3 in amino acids: CASSRGGRAGSGYTF. The CDR3 DNA follows: TGTGCCAGCAGCAGAGGGGGCAGGGCAGGATCCGGCTACACCTTC.